This T cell receptor beta chain emerged from a study of T and B cells in COVID-19 patients. At the level of the study: Peripheral blood came from COVID-19 patients with active infection or after recovery. Median age was about 34 years in the recovered cohort and 67 years in the active-infection cohort.

BIOMED2 TRB-A/B primer pools were used in multiplex TRB PCR. Each CDR3 protein gets one entry after TCRdb re-called the multiplex PCR reads with MiXCR. The sample records fewer than 6,500 distinct CDR3 sequences, about 20% being singletons. TRB was amplified from about 240-490 ng of blood genomic DNA. By its share, this clonotype is medium-sized (0.01 to 0.1%). This CDR3 is built from 15 residues. Germline V gene data show CDR1 as MNHEY and CDR2 as SVGAGI. V was cut by 2 bases and J by 3 bases, with 10 bases left in between. The sequencing input was blood. The chain carries TRBV6-5 and TRBJ2-2; maybe TRBD2 (6 bases). The origin of this receptor is a human donor who had recovered from COVID-19. CDR3 in amino acids: CASSYGGDHTGELFF. The CDR3 nucleotides read TGTGCCAGCAGTTACGGCGGGGATCACACCGGGGAGCTGTTTTTT.